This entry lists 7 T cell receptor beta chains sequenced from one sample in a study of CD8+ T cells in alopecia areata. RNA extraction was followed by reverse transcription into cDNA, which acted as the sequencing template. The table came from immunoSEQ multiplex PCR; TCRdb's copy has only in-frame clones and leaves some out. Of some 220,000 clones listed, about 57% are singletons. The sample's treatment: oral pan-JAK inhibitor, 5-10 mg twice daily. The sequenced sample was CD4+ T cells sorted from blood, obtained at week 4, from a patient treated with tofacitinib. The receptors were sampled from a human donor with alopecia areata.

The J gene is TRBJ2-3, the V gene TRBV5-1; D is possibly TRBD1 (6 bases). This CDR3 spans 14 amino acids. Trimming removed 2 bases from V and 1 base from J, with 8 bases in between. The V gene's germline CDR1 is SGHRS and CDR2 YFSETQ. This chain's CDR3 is CASSFEGGTDTQYF. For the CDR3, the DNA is TGCGCCAGCAGCTTTGAGGGGGGCACAGATACGCAGTATTTT.

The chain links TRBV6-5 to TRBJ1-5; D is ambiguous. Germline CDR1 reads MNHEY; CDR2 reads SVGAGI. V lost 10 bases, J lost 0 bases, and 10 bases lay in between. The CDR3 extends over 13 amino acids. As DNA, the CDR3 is TGTGCCACCCAACAGTATAGCAATCAGCCCCAGCATTTT. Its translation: CATQQYSNQPQHF.

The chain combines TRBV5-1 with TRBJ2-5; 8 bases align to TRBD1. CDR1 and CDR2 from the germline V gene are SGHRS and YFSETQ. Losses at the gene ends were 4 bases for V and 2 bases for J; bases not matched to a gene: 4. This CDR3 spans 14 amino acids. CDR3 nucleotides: TGCGCCAGCAGCATCGGACAGGGTCAAGAGACCCAGTACTTC. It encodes CASSIGQGQETQYF. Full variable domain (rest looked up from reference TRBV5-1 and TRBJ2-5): KAGVTQTPRYLIKTRGQQVTLSCSPISGHRSVSWYQQTPGQGLQFLFEYFSETQRNKGNFPGRFSGRQFSNSRSEMNVSTLELGDSALYLCASSIGQGQETQYFGPGTRLLVL.

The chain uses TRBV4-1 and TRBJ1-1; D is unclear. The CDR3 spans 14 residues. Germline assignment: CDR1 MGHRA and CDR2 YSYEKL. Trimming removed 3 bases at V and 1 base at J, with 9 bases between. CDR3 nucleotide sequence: TGCGCCAGCAGCCACCCTAACACGAACACTGAAGCTTTCTTT. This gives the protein CASSHPNTNTEAFF.

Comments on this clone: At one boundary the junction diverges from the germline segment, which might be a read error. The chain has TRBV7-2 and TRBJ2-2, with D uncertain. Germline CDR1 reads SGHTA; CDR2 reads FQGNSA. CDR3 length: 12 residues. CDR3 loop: CASSPNSGELFF. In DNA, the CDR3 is TGTGCCAGCAGCCCGAACAGCGGGGAGCTGTTTTTT.

Written as DNA, the CDR3 is TGTGCCAGCAGCTTCGCGACAGGGGCCACGACTGAAGCTTTCTTT. This codes for CASSFATGATTEAFF. The genes are TRBV7-6 and TRBJ1-1, with TRBD1 matching over 8 bases. This CDR3 contains 15 residues. V lost 3 bases to trimming and J lost 5 bases; unmatched junction nucleotides: 8. In germline, CDR1 is SGHVS, CDR2 FNYEAQ.

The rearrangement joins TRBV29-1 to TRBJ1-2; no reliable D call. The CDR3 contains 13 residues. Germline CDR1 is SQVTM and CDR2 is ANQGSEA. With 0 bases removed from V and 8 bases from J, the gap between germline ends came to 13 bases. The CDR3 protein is CSVEENLRGGYTF. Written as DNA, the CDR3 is TGCAGCGTTGAAGAGAATCTTCGCGGGGGCTACACCTTC.